The rows below give T cell receptor beta chains drawn from one sample of a study of beta chain features in type 1 diabetes. Method: immunoSEQ multiplex PCR; TCRdb's copy keeps in-frame clones and lacks some. This table holds around 45,000 clones, 35% to 55% found once. The sample comprised stem cell memory CD4+ T cells from blood. These receptors were obtained from a young man with type 1 diabetes. CDR3s include the opening cysteine and the closing phenylalanine or tryptophan. D genes are given only for firm matches. Size is stated for part of the rows, as once, few or many counts, or as a class when the clone is expanded.

clone size	V gene	D gene	J gene	CDR3 protein	CDR3 DNA
-	TRBV9	-	TRBJ1-1	CASSEIGDTEAFF	TGTGCCAGCAGCGAAATCGGGGACACTGAAGCTTTCTTT
few	TRBV28	TRBD1	TRBJ2-7	CASSLTGDGEQYF	TGTGCCAGCAGTTTGACAGGGGACGGGGAGCAGTACTTC
-	TRBV7-9	TRBD2	TRBJ2-1	CASSFGSGNNEQFF	TGTGCCAGCAGCTTCGGTAGCGGGAACAATGAGCAGTTCTTC
-	TRBV7-2	-	TRBJ1-4	CASSLSVFNEKLFF	TGTGCCAGCAGCTTATCAGTGTTTAATGAAAAACTGTTTTTT
-	TRBV28	-	TRBJ2-1	CASSLPRVNNEQFF	TGTGCCAGCAGTTTGCCCCGCGTAAACAATGAGCAGTTCTTC
-	TRBV28	TRBD2	TRBJ2-7	CASLRREGRYEQYF	TGTGCCAGCCTCCGGCGGGAGGGAAGGTACGAGCAGTACTTC
-	TRBV19	-	TRBJ2-3	CASSIRWEDTDTQYF	TGTGCCAGTAGTATTAGGTGGGAGGACACAGATACGCAGTATTTT
-	TRBV27	-	TRBJ2-3	CASSTTSRVGTQYF	TGTGCCAGCAGTACAACTAGCCGGGTGGGGACGCAGTATTTT
few	TRBV5-1	TRBD2	TRBJ2-7	CASSLSLPSGRVFYEQYF	TGCGCCAGCAGCTTGAGTCTCCCTAGCGGGAGGGTCTTCTACGAGCAGTACTTC
few	TRBV10-3	TRBD2	TRBJ2-1	CAIRTSGRRGEQFF	TGTGCCATCCGCACTAGCGGGAGGAGGGGTGAGCAGTTCTTC
few	TRBV13	-	TRBJ2-5	CASSTGPSEETQYF	TGTGCCAGCAGCACAGGACCTAGCGAAGAGACCCAGTACTTC
-	TRBV4-3	TRBD2	TRBJ2-7	CASSQDLVGLAGGPSKNEQYF	TGCGCCAGCAGCCAAGACCTAGTGGGACTAGCGGGAGGGCCCTCGAAGAACGAGCAGTACTTC
-	TRBV29-1	TRBD1	TRBJ2-2	CSVLTGGIGGELFF	TGCAGCGTGTTGACAGGGGGTATAGGCGGGGAGCTGTTTTTT
-	TRBV10-3	TRBD2	TRBJ2-1	CAISPGLADTPAHNEQFF	TGTGCCATCAGTCCGGGACTAGCGGACACCCCAGCACACAATGAGCAGTTCTTC
-	TRBV28	-	TRBJ2-2	CASGSWAHTGELFF	TGTGCCAGCGGTTCTTGGGCTCACACCGGGGAGCTGTTTTTT
few	TRBV14	-	TRBJ2-4	CASSRHSFAKNIQYF	TGTGCCAGCAGCCGACACAGTTTCGCCAAAAACATTCAGTACTTC
-	TRBV6-6	-	TRBJ2-6	CASTQPRAVANVLTF	TGTGCCAGCACCCAGCCCAGGGCCGTGGCCAACGTCCTGACTTTC
-	TRBV4-2	-	TRBJ2-4	CASSQEGTNGRAKNIQYF	TGTGCCAGCAGCCAAGAAGGGACCAACGGGAGAGCCAAAAACATTCAGTACTTC
-	TRBV18	-	TRBJ2-7	CASSPPTIYEQYF	TGTGCCAGCTCACCACCAACTATATACGAGCAGTACTTC
-	TRBV19	TRBD1	TRBJ2-1	CASSHPDRGRFF	TGTGCCAGTAGTCACCCGGACAGGGGTCGGTTCTTC
few	TRBV5-1	-	TRBJ2-2	CASSLAQTGELFF	TGCGCCAGCAGCTTGGCCCAAACCGGGGAGCTGTTTTTT
few	TRBV27	-	TRBJ2-5	CASNPIGGTQYF	TGTGCCAGCAATCCTATCGGGGGGACCCAGTACTTC
-	TRBV28	TRBD1	TRBJ1-5	CASSLGRGSIQPQHF	TGTGCCAGCAGTTTGGGCAGGGGGTCGATTCAGCCCCAGCATTTT
few	TRBV6-5	-	TRBJ2-7	CASSYGVYSGSYEQYF	TGTGCCAGCAGTTACGGGGTTTATAGCGGTTCCTACGAGCAGTACTTC
-	TRBV15	-	TRBJ2-3	CATKKTPRGTDTQYF	TGTGCCACCAAAAAAACCCCCAGGGGCACAGATACGCAGTATTTT
-	TRBV9	-	TRBJ2-2	CASSPRTGELFF	TGTGCCAGCAGCCCGCGTACCGGGGAGCTGTTTTTT
few	TRBV5-1	TRBD1	TRBJ1-1	CASSNRTGMNTEAFF	TGCGCCAGCAGCAACCGGACAGGAATGAACACTGAAGCTTTCTTT
once	TRBV15	TRBD2	TRBJ2-3	CATSNLLAGGTDTQYF	TGTGCCACCAGCAACCTACTAGCGGGAGGTACAGATACGCAGTATTTT
-	TRBV6-4	-	TRBJ1-5	CASSVQGNQPQHF	TGTGCCAGCAGTGTCCAGGGAAATCAGCCCCAGCATTTT
-	TRBV7-2	-	TRBJ2-1	CASSSTLMRQQFF	TGTGCCAGCAGCTCCACATTAATGAGGCAGCAGTTCTTC
few	TRBV6-1	-	TRBJ2-1	CASSTGSYNEQFF	TGTGCCAGCAGTACGGGATCCTACAATGAGCAGTTCTTC
-	TRBV5-1	TRBD2	TRBJ2-1	CASSLASGRYEQFF	TGCGCCAGCAGCTTGGCTAGCGGGAGATACGAGCAGTTCTTC
few	TRBV27	TRBD1	TRBJ2-7	CASKQGSSYEQYF	TGTGCCAGTAAACAGGGGTCCTCCTACGAGCAGTACTTC
-	TRBV7-9	-	TRBJ1-1	CASSLWPGETEAFF	TGTGCCAGCAGCCTTTGGCCGGGAGAAACTGAAGCTTTCTTT
few	TRBV9	TRBD1	TRBJ1-4	CASSVTTGWSEKLFF	TGTGCCAGCAGCGTAACGACAGGGTGGAGCGAAAAACTGTTTTTT
few	TRBV7-9	TRBD2	TRBJ2-1	CASLAGGPYNEQFF	TGTGCCAGCCTGGCGGGAGGGCCCTACAATGAGCAGTTCTTC
few	TRBV6-5	-	TRBJ1-5	CASSYSTGPNQPQHF	TGTGCCAGCAGTTACTCAACAGGTCCCAATCAGCCCCAGCATTTT
few	TRBV19	TRBD2	TRBJ2-1	CASQWSLAGVGEQFF	TGTGCCAGTCAGTGGTCACTAGCGGGAGTCGGGGAGCAGTTCTTC
-	TRBV6-5	-	TRBJ1-4	CASSRVATNEKLFF	TGTGCCAGCAGCCGGGTGGCAACTAATGAAAAACTGTTTTTT
-	TRBV7-2	-	TRBJ1-3	CASSFGGLGNTIYF	TGTGCCAGCAGCTTCGGAGGGCTTGGAAACACCATATATTTT
-	TRBV7-3	TRBD1	TRBJ1-2	CASSFQGDYGYTF	TGTGCCAGCAGCTTCCAGGGGGACTATGGCTACACCTTC
-	TRBV7-9	-	TRBJ2-6	CASSYRESGANVLTF	TGTGCCAGCAGCTACAGGGAATCTGGGGCCAACGTCCTGACTTTC
few	TRBV29-1	-	TRBJ2-5	CSILGEETQYF	TGCAGCATTTTAGGGGAAGAGACCCAGTACTTC
-	TRBV28	TRBD1	TRBJ2-6	CASSLWTGGAPSGANVLTF	TGTGCCAGCAGTTTATGGACAGGGGGCGCCCCATCTGGGGCCAACGTCCTGACTTTC
few	TRBV2	TRBD2	TRBJ2-2	CASSPRGYANTGELFF	TGTGCCAGCTCACCGCGGGGGTACGCGAACACCGGGGAGCTGTTTTTT
-	TRBV7-2	-	TRBJ2-2	CASSLGGTDTGELFF	TGTGCCAGCAGCCTGGGGGGAACCGACACCGGGGAGCTGTTTTTT